Below are 23 T cell receptor beta chains sequenced from a single sample in a study of blood T cell repertoires in COVID-19. Assay used: immunoSEQ multiplex PCR; TCRdb lists only in-frame clones, some missing. Seen here are roughly 150,000 clones, 80% to 95% observed once, and the top ten hold under 2%. The sequenced sample was peripheral blood. These receptors originate from a woman aged 55 to 70 with COVID-19, enrolled during active disease.

The chain links TRBV30 to TRBJ1-3; TRBD1 is a possible D gene (6 bases). With 0 bases removed from V and 0 bases from J, the gap between germline ends came to 12 bases. The CDR3 length is 16 residues. CDR1 is GTSNPN and CDR2 is SVGIG in the germline V gene (reference sequence). The CDR3 nucleotides are TGTGCCTGGAGTGTATTGGGGGGGCCCTCTGGAAACACCATATATTTT. Its protein is CAWSVLGGPSGNTIYF. The variable domain in full, with the rest retrieved from reference TRBV30 and TRBJ1-3, is SQTIHQWPATLVQPVGSPLSLECTVEGTSNPNLYWYRQAAGRGLQLLFYSVGIGQISSEVPQNLSASRPQDRQFILSSKKLLLSDSGFYLCAWSVLGGPSGNTIYFGEGSWLTVV.

The V call is TRBV4-2, the J call TRBJ1-2; D ambiguous. Trimming stripped 0 bases from V and 0 bases from J, with 14 bases between. Germline V gives CDR1 LGHNA, CDR2 YNFKEQ. The CDR3 has 17 residues. CDR3: CASSQDLLGGSNYGYTF. In DNA form, the CDR3 reads TGTGCCAGCAGCCAAGATCTTCTTGGAGGTTCTAACTATGGCTACACCTTC.

This clone was observed a single time. The chain couples TRBV6-2 or TRBV6-3 to TRBJ1-1; tentatively, D is TRBD1 (5 bases). V was cut by 0 bases and J by 5 bases, with 16 bases left in between. The length of the CDR3 is 16 residues. CDR1 and CDR2 from the germline V gene are MNHEY and SVGEGT. CDR3 in DNA: TGTGCCAGCAGTTACTCGACGGCGGGGGGTTGGACTGAAGCTTTCTTT. Protein: CASSYSTAGGWTEAFF.

This sequence joins TRBV19 and TRBJ1-4; no firm D call. Between the trimmed V and J ends, which lost 6 bases and 3 bases, there was a span of 8 bases. There are 13 residues in the CDR3. Germline CDR1 and CDR2: LNHDA and SQIVND (reference sequence). The DNA for the CDR3 is TGTGCCAGTAGGATGGGCGCTAATGAAAAACTGTTTTTT. It codes for CASRMGANEKLFF.

V and J are TRBV15 and TRBJ1-2; 7 bases line up with TRBD1. CDR1 and CDR2 from the germline V gene are LNHNV and YYDKDF (reference sequence). The length of the CDR3 is 16 residues. The ends lost 1 base at V and 6 bases at J; junction bases unmatched: 11. The CDR3 DNA is TGTGCCACCAGCAGAGGCTCCCCGAGACAGGGTAATGGCTACACCTTC. Translation: CATSRGSPRQGNGYTF.

The chain has TRBV7-9 and TRBJ2-7; D perhaps matches TRBD2 (7 bases). Trimming left V 1 base short and J 5 bases short, with 18 bases between. Germline V lookup: CDR1 SEHNR, CDR2 FQNEAQ (reference sequence). The length of the CDR3 is 16 residues. The CDR3 reads CASSLDLSGGLDEQYF. CDR3 sequence (DNA): TGTGCCAGCAGCTTAGATCTTTCGGGGGGCCTGGACGAGCAGTACTTC.

The V call is TRBV19, the J call TRBJ2-7, with 8 bases identical to TRBD1. The V segment lost 5 bases and the J segment 5 bases; nucleotides outside the gene matches: 8. This CDR3 is built from 14 residues. The V gene's germline CDR1 is LNHDA and CDR2 SQIVND (reference sequence). CDR3 coding DNA: TGTGCCAGTAGTTCCCGACAGGGGACCGACGAGCAGTACTTC. It translates to CASSSRQGTDEQYF.

A word on this clone: One end of the junction does not line up with germline, which may come from a read error. The V and J genes are TRBV19 and TRBJ1-2, with TRBD1 matching over 9 bases. The V gene's germline CDR1 is LNHDA and CDR2 SQIVND (reference sequence). This CDR3 contains 13 residues. Here the CDR3 DNA reads TGTGCCAGTAGTACTCGGGACAGGGAGGGCTACTCCTTC. Translation: CASSTRDREGYSF.

The V call is TRBV7-2, the J call TRBJ1-2; 12 bases agree with TRBD1. The CDR3 contains 15 residues. Per the germline V gene, CDR1 is SGHTA and CDR2 is FQGNSA. V dropped 2 bases and J dropped 7; count of bases not matched to a gene: 5. The CDR3 nucleotides are TGTGCCAGCAGCTTACCGGGGACAGGGGGCCTTGGCTACACCTTC. Translating gives CASSLPGTGGLGYTF.

This chain joins TRBV30 and TRBJ1-1, with D unclear. This CDR3 contains 13 residues. Germline CDR1 reads GTSNPN; CDR2 reads SVGIG (reference sequence). Trimming pared 2 bases from V and 0 bases from J, leaving 7 bases between. Here the CDR3 reads CAWSFNMNTEAFF. Written as DNA, the CDR3 is TGTGCCTGGAGTTTCAACATGAACACTGAAGCTTTCTTT. The variable domain in full, with the rest retrieved from reference TRBV30 and TRBJ1-1, is SQTIHQWPATLVQPVGSPLSLECTVEGTSNPNLYWYRQAAGRGLQLLFYSVGIGQISSEVPQNLSASRPQDRQFILSSKKLLLSDSGFYLCAWSFNMNTEAFFGQGTRLTVV.

The V gene is TRBV2, the J gene TRBJ2-3; a weak D match, TRBD2 (5 bases). The ends were cut back, 6 bases at V and 5 bases at J, with 6 bases in the middle. In germline, CDR1 is SNHLY, CDR2 FYNNEI. This CDR3 contains 11 residues. The CDR3 reads CASSRGDTQYF. In nucleotides, the CDR3 is TGTGCCAGCAGCCGGGGAGATACGCAGTATTTT.

V gene TRBV7-8 combines with J gene TRBJ1-2, with TRBD1 as a possible D gene (6 bases). Germline V lookup: CDR1 SGHVS, CDR2 FQNEAQ. The CDR3 contains 15 residues. V lost 1 base and J lost 3, with 12 bases in between. The CDR3 loop reads CASSLVAGGDYGYTF. As DNA, the CDR3 is TGTGCCAGCAGCTTAGTGGCGGGGGGCGACTATGGCTACACCTTC. Full variable domain (missing parts from reference TRBV7-8 and TRBJ1-2): GAGVSQSPRYKVAKRGQDVALRCDPISGHVSLFWYQQALGQGPEFLTYFQNEAQLDKSGLPSDRFFAERPEGSVSTLKIQRTQQEDSAVYLCASSLVAGGDYGYTFGSGTRLTVV.

The chain uses TRBV4-1 and TRBJ2-1, with 12 bases fitting TRBD1. The V segment lost 0 bases and the J segment 7 bases; nucleotides outside the gene matches: 10. Germline V lookup: CDR1 MGHRA, CDR2 YSYEKL. The CDR3 runs 18 residues. The CDR3 here is CASSQDLTGQGASNEQFF. The CDR3 DNA sequence: TGCGCCAGCAGCCAAGATCTCACGGGACAGGGGGCTTCAAATGAGCAGTTCTTC.

The CDR3 coding sequence is TGTGCCAGCAGCCCGCGGACAGCCTTTACTTTGAACACTGAAGCTTTCTTT. This translates into CASSPRTAFTLNTEAFF. V and J are TRBV7-9 and TRBJ1-1; maybe TRBD1 (6 bases). The V gene's germline CDR1 is SEHNR and CDR2 FQNEAQ (reference sequence). V was pared by 5 bases and J by 0 bases, with 19 bases between. This CDR3 has 17 amino acids.

The chain combines TRBV5-6 with TRBJ1-2; no clear D gene. Trimming left V 4 bases short and J 7 bases short, with 14 bases between. Germline V gives CDR1 SGHDT, CDR2 YYEEEE. The CDR3 is made up of 13 amino acids. The CDR3 nucleotides read TGTGCCAGCAGCCCCGGAGGCTGGGCTGGCTACACCTTC. Its protein is CASSPGGWAGYTF.

This chain uses TRBV5-1 with TRBJ2-7, with D possibly TRBD1 on 6 matching bases. Per the germline V gene, CDR1 is SGHRS and CDR2 is YFSETQ. Trimming stripped 5 bases from V and 2 bases from J, with 11 bases between. CDR3 size: 13 residues. The CDR3 spells CASRRTGTYEQYF. CDR3 DNA: TGCGCCAGCAGGCGAACAGGGACCTACGAGCAGTACTTC.

This sequence joins TRBV6-6 and TRBJ2-5, with 9 bases aligning to TRBD1. In germline, CDR1 is MNHNY, CDR2 SVGAGI (reference sequence). Losses at the gene ends were 7 bases for V and 6 bases for J; bases not matched to a gene: 6. This CDR3 is 13 amino acids long. For the CDR3, the DNA is TGTGCCAGCATCCCGGGACAGGGAAAGACCCAGTACTTC. Amino acids: CASIPGQGKTQYF.

The gene calls are TRBV6-5 and TRBJ2-2, with 9 bases identical to TRBD1. CDR3 size: 15 residues. The germline V gene has CDR1 MNHEY and CDR2 SVGAGI. J was trimmed by 3 bases and V by 10 bases; bases with no gene match: 9. The CDR3 region has the DNA TGTGCCACCCAAGCCGGGACAGGGTACACCGGGGAGCTGTTTTTT. Translating gives CATQAGTGYTGELFF.

The chain couples TRBV7-9 to TRBJ2-7; the match to TRBD1 covers 8 bases. In germline, CDR1 is SEHNR, CDR2 FQNEAQ (reference sequence). V lost 5 bases, J lost 5 bases, and 8 bases stayed unmatched. The CDR3 consists of 14 residues. CDR3: CASSHRDRFHEQYF. In DNA form, the CDR3 reads TGTGCCAGCAGCCACCGGGACAGGTTCCACGAGCAGTACTTC.

DNA of the CDR3: TGTGCCAGCAGGGGACACAGGGTTCTAAGGGGCGAAAACACCGGGGAGCTGTTTTTT. Amino acid sequence: CASRGHRVLRGENTGELFF. The rearrangement uses TRBV11-2 and TRBJ2-2; D possibly corresponds to TRBD1 (6 bases). CDR3 length equals 19 residues. V shed 6 bases and J shed 2 bases, with 25 bases lying between them. The germline V gene encodes CDR1 SGHAT and CDR2 FQNNGV.

The J gene is TRBJ2-1, the V gene TRBV19; TRBD2 matches 12 bases. V lost 2 bases, J lost 5 bases, and 1 base stayed unmatched. The germline V gene encodes CDR1 LNHDA and CDR2 SQIVND (reference sequence). This CDR3 is built from 15 residues. Written as DNA, the CDR3 is TGTGCCAGTAGTATACTAGCGGGGGGGGACAATGAGCAGTTCTTC. Translating gives CASSILAGGDNEQFF.

This sequence joins TRBV7-8 and TRBJ1-1; D perhaps matches TRBD1 (5 bases). The CDR3 is 15 amino acids. V was pared by 5 bases and J by 2 bases, with 15 bases between. Germline values: CDR1 SGHVS, CDR2 FQNEAQ. The CDR3 reads CASSPVQGINTEAFF. CDR3 nucleotide sequence: TGTGCCAGCAGCCCCGTCCAGGGAATTAACACTGAAGCTTTCTTT.

The rearrangement joins TRBV10-1 to TRBJ1-5, with 8 positions matching TRBD1. The V segment lost 0 bases and the J segment 0 bases; nucleotides outside the gene matches: 10. Germline V gene sequence: CDR1 WNHNN, CDR2 SYGVQD (reference sequence). The CDR3 runs 19 residues. The CDR3 nucleotides are TGCGCCAGCAGTGAGTCTGGGACAGGACAAGAGAGTAGCAATCAGCCCCAGCATTTT. The encoded protein is CASSESGTGQESSNQPQHF.